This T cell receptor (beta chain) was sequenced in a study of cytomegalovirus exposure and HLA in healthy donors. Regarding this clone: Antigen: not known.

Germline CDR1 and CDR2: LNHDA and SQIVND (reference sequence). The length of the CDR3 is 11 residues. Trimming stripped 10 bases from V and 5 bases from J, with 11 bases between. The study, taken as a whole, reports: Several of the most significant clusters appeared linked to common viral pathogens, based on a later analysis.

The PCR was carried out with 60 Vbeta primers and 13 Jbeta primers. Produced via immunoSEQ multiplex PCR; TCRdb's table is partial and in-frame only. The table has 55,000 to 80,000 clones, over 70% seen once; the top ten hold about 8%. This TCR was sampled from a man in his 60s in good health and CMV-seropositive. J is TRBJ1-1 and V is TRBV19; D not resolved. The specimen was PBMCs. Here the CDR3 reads CATLAGTEAFF. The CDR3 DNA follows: TGTGCCACCCTAGCGGGAACTGAAGCTTTCTTT.